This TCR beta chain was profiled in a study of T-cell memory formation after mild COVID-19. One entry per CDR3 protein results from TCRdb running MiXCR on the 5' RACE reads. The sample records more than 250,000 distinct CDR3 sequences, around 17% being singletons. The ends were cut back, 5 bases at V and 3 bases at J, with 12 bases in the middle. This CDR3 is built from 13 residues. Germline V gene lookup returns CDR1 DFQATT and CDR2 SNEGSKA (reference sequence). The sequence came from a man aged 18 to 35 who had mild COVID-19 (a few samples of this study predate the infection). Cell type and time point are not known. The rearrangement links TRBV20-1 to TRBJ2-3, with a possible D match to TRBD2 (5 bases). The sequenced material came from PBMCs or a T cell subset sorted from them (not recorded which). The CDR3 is CSAPRVLTDTQYF. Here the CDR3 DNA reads TGCAGTGCTCCGAGGGTGTTAACAGATACGCAGTATTTT.